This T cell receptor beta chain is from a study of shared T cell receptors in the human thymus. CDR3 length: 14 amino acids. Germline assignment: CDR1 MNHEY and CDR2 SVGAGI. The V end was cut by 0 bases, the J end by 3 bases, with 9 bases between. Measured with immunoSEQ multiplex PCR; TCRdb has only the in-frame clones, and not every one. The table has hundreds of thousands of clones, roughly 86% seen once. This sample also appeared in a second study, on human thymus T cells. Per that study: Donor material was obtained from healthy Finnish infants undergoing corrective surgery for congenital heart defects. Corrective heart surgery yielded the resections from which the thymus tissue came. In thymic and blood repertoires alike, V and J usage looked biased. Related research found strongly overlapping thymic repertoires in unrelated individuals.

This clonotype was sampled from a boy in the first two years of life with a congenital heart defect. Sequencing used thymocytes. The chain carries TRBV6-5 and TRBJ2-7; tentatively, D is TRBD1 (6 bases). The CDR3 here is CASSYSIRGYEQYF. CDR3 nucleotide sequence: TGTGCCAGCAGTTACTCGATCAGGGGCTACGAGCAGTACTTC.